This T cell receptor (beta chain) was identified in a study of CD8 T cells in Susac syndrome. A quantity of about 0.5 to 1 ug RNA underwent reverse transcription using random hexamers. TCRdb processed the immunoSEQ multiplex PCR reads anew with MiXCR; each CDR3 protein has one entry. The sample lists 250,000 to 300,000 distinct CDR3 sequences, 85% occurring once. V shed 5 bases, J shed 8 bases, and the junction held 15 bases outside the gene matches. Per germline, CDR1 SGHVS and CDR2 FQNEAQ. The CDR3 is made up of 16 amino acids. The source of this sequence is a human donor with multiple sclerosis. Sequenced input: CD8+ T cells from PBMCs. This chain joins TRBV7-8 and TRBJ2-1; 7 nucleotides agree with TRBD2. CDR3 sequence reads: CASSGLGREKGYEQFF. The CDR3 DNA reads TGTGCCAGCAGCGGCTTGGGGCGGGAGAAAGGATATGAGCAGTTCTTC.